Detailed here is one TCR beta chain. The CDR3 end is not reached by the read, which stops 3 residues before it; the germline J gene fills it in. The CDR3 covers 13 residues. V lost 3 bases and J lost 0, with 5 bases in between. The V gene's germline CDR1 is SGHTA and CDR2 FQGNSA. Produced via immunoSEQ multiplex PCR; TCRdb's table is partial and in-frame only. Found here are around 17,000 clones; the top ten clones hold more than 9%. This sample was included in a study of T cells in women clearing cervical HPV infection. Study in general: Cases: HPV16-related CIN3 or worse on histology, 2 invasive cancers.

Dot-blot hybridization genotyped cervical HPV amplified with MY09/MY11 PCR. Sequencing input: blood buffy coat. This chain links TRBV7-2 with TRBJ1-1, with D hard to call. This receptor was obtained from a woman aged 18-70 years with a cervical HPV16 infection that either progressed to CIN3+ or cleared (not recorded which). The CDR3 spells CASSFLVNTEAFF. The sequenced CDR3 bases are TGTGCCAGCAGCTTTCTCGTGAACACTGAA.